This T cell receptor beta chain was retrieved from a study of blood T cell repertoires in COVID-19 (dated by TCRdb to about 2020). As for the study more broadly: Samples from collaborators originated in the United States, Italy and Spain and spanned both the acute and convalescent phases of COVID-19. The samples were drawn from the first 160 participants of the ongoing ImmuneRACE study and from 1,254 subjects provided by 6 global collaborators. HLA class I and class II types, where available, came from metadata supplied by the sample provider rather than from assay-based typing. The repertoires were made available in a free public database intended to serve as a resource for research on the immune response to SARS-CoV-2. The material from the prospective study consisted of cDNA or gDNA derived from T cells, B-cell-depleted T cells, or PBMCs. Deeply sampled blood TCRbeta repertoires from subjects exposed to, actively infected with, or recovered from COVID-19 were included in the dataset. Sample metadata almost always included a de-identified subject ID, COVID-19 status, age in years and sex. The research as a whole found: Clinical and demographic metadata were provided uncurated, with the amount varying by source and participant.

In Seattle, one collaborating source enrolled patients while the infection was active and tracked those patients longitudinally over the course of disease. The collaborating institutions used their own protocols to collect whole blood in K2EDTA tubes. Collaborator samples were shipped for TCRbeta analysis as frozen whole blood, isolated PBMCs, or DNA extracted from either sample type. TCRbeta CDR3 regions were amplified from genomic DNA using the immunoSEQ Assay, a bias-controlled multiplex PCR. For the original study's pipeline: The number of nucleated cells in each sample was estimated by amplification of reference gene primers within the assay. Sequence reads were collapsed and filtered to measure the absolute abundance of every unique TCRbeta CDR3 rearrangement. For each sample, productive Simpson clonality was calculated by taking the square root of Simpson's diversity index across productive rearrangements. In its TCRdb copy, this immuneACCESS table keeps in-frame sequences only and misses some clones. Where compared with another copy, unresolved V genes explain less than half of these, and the others have no known cause. That table furnishes V, J and clone size, whereas the DNA furnished D and trimming. For this sample the table gives some 38,000 clones, of which 84% were detected only once. Under 2% of the sample belongs to the ten largest clones.

Concerning this clone: It has no known antigen specificity. Base qualities are not at hand, and no much larger clone is one base apart.

Germline trimming: 6 bases from V, 4 bases from J; junction bases outside gene matches: 9. The germline V gene yields MDHEN for CDR1 and SYDVKM for CDR2. Taken from cysteine to phenylalanine, the CDR3 has 15 residues. The entry retains the CDR3 DNA only, 45 bases that are in frame from base 1. The chain employs TRBV28 and TRBJ1-2; the junction holds 9 bases that match TRBD1. The sample was peripheral blood. The TCR sequence derives from a man aged 55 to 70 with COVID-19, enrolled during active disease. The CDR3 corresponds to CASRRPGQGSYGYTF. The DNA reads as follows: TGTGCCAGCAGGCGCCCGGGACAGGGCTCCTATGGCTACACCTTC.